This T cell receptor beta chain is from a study of cytomegalovirus exposure and HLA in healthy donors. Points from the study as a whole: In vitro experiments confirmed that a few CMV-associated chains were specific for CMV antigens. The study designated 164 TCR beta chains cytomegalovirus-associated. Most TCR sequences were rare, but some public TCRs occurred in many donors.

PCR used 60 Vbeta primers and 13 Jbeta primers. Here immunoSEQ multiplex PCR was the method, and the copy in TCRdb shows in-frame clones only, minus some. Here the sample spans approximately 170,000 clones, roughly 80% being singletons. Points on this clone: Its specificity is not known.

Sequenced: PBMCs. The sequence was obtained from a male donor in good health and CMV-seronegative.

The CDR3 sequence is CASSEALVRSGGEKLFF. CDR3 nucleotides: TGTGCCAGCAGTGAAGCCTTAGTCAGGTCGGGGGGAGAAAAACTGTTTTTT. V usage is TRBV6-1 and J usage is TRBJ1-4; possibly TRBD1 for D (5 bases). The CDR3 length is 17 residues. CDR1 is MNHNS and CDR2 is SASEGT in the germline V gene. V shed 0 bases and J shed 8 bases, with 19 bases lying between them.